This record covers a single T cell receptor beta chain. No antigen is known for it. No base qualities exist here, and no much larger clone lies one base off it. The method behind the library was RACE. Sequenced on a NextSeq 500. During library preparation, unique molecular identifiers were attached to individual cDNA molecules so that TCRs could be counted in a quantitative, reproducible way. From each blood RNA sample, both TCR alpha and TCR beta chains were sequenced. As for how the authors treated the data: A median of around 96,000 TCRs per sample was observed, with a range of 23,224 to 690,600. The Decombinator software suite was used to annotate the V, J and CDR3 of the TCR reads. For the PS versus PT1 abundance plots, all samples were subsampled to the same number of TCRs (28,000). Expanded TCRs were defined as absent before sensitization and observed at least eight times at the 2-week time point. Starting from the raw public reads, TCRdb applied fastp trimming at Q25, assembled clones with MiXCR and retained in-frame beta chains. CDR3 protein sequences are deduplicated, and each keeps its most common genes and DNA. It is TCRdb's table, rather than the study itself, that gives the V and J calls and clone size. This sample holds roughly 380,000 distinct CDR3 sequences; about 4.4% were observed only once. Over 2% of the sample is held by the ten biggest clonotypes.

Read against the paper, the sample's time point label means: patch test 1, 2 weeks after DPC sensitization. In light of the paper, this sample's treatment or condition label describes: therapeutic diphenylcyclopropenone sensitization with weekly scalp DPC. Blood at each patch-test visit was drawn before the patch test was applied. Eligible patients were aged 18 to 70, diagnosed with alopecia, deemed suitable for DPC therapy, and excluded if pregnant. Total RNA was extracted from unfractionated whole blood collected in Tempus Blood RNA tubes. CDR1 and CDR2 are drawn from the germline V gene (reference sequence): PRHDT, FYEKMQ. The CDR3 holds 13 amino acids from the cysteine to the phenylalanine. Left in the record is the CDR3 DNA by itself, 39 bases read in frame from the first base. Germline trimming: 4 bases from V, 4 bases from J; junction bases outside gene matches: 2. These data belong to a study of human T cells and chemical hapten exposure (dated by TCRdb to about 2021). A note on the overall study: For sensitization, 2% DPC in acetone was applied to a 2 cm by 2 cm area of upper inner arm skin. Weekly therapeutic DPC doses were additionally applied to the scalp of patients throughout the roughly 24-week study period. Patch testing was performed on the upper back with Finn chambers containing 0.01% DPC, and the patch tests were scored after 6 days according to International Contact Dermatitis Research Group standards. Most of the patients in the cohort were female, and the cohort covered alopecia areata with under or over 50% scalp involvement, alopecia totalis and alopecia universalis. The libraries were sequenced as a pool, and the TCR yield per sample differed mostly because of small variations in library volumes within the pool. This study followed changes in the peripheral blood TCR repertoire in vivo during primary and secondary sensitization of alopecia patients to the hapten diphenylcyclopropenone (DPC). Patient blood was sampled pre-sensitization (week 0) and at 2, 6 and about 24 weeks after DPC sensitization. Blood for TCR sequencing was provided by twenty-nine alopecia patients at one to four time points (pre-sensitization, 2, 6 and 24 weeks). What the work shows at the level of the full study, not this receptor alone: Significantly more large CDR3 similarity clusters were formed by expanded TCRs than by pre-sensitization or healthy control sets, consistent with antigen-driven responses. DPC sensitization did not change the number of TCRs with a frequency above 1 in 1000, and there was no evidence of changes in global repertoire structure. Repeated subsampling changed both the strength of the expansion versus patch-test correlation and the threshold at which that correlation became significant. The number of PT1 expanded TCRs positively correlated with patch test score, significant at thresholds 8, 16 and 32 but not 4. All patients had alopecia, a presumed autoimmune disease, so their immune response might differ from that of healthy individuals.

This specimen consisted of whole blood, obtained in connection with sensitization to the hapten diphenylcyclopropenone (DPC). This sequence uses TRBV13 and TRBJ2-5, and TRBD1 matches 8 of the central bases. This TCR derives from a woman between 45 and 65 years old with alopecia areata. Some clones in this sample may be carry-over from other donors' samples. CDR3 region: CASSYDRGETQYF. The DNA sequence is as follows: TGTGCCAGCAGCTACGACAGGGGAGAGACCCAGTACTTC.